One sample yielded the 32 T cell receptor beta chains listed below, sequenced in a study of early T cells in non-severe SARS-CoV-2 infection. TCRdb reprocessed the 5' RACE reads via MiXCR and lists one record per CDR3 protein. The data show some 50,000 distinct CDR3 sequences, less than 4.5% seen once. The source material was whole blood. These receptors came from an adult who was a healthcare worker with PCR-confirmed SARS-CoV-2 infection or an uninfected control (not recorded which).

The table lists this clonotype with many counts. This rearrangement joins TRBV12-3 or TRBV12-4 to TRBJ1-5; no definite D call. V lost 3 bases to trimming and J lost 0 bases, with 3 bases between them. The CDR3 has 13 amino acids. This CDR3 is CASSFNSNQPQHF. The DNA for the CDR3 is TGTGCCAGCAGTTTCAATAGCAATCAGCCCCAGCATTTT.

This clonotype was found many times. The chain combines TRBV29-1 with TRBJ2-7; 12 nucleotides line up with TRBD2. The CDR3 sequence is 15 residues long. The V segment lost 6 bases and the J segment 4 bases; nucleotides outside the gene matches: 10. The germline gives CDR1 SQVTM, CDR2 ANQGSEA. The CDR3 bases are TGCAGCGTCCTCCGACTAGCGGGGGTCCGTTACGAGCAGTACTTC. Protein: CSVLRLAGVRYEQYF.

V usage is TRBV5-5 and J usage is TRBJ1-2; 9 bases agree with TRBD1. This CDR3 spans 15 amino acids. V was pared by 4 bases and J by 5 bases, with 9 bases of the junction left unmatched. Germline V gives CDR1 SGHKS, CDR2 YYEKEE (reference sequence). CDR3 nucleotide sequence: TGTGCCAGCAGCAGTCGGGACAGGGAAGTGTATGGCTACACCTTC. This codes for CASSSRDREVYGYTF.

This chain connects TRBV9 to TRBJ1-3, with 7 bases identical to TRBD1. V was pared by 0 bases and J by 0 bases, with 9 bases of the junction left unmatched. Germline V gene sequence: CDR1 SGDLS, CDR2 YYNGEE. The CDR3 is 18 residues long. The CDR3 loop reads CASSVDPGQADSGNTIYF. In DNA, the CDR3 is TGTGCCAGCAGCGTAGACCCCGGACAGGCGGACTCTGGAAACACCATATATTTT.

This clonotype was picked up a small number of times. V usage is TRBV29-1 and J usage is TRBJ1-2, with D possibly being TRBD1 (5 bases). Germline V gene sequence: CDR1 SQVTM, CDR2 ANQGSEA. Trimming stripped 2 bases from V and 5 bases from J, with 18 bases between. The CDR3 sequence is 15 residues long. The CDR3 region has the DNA TGCAGCGTTGAATCCGGGACTGCGGGTCTTTATGGCTACACCTTC. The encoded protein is CSVESGTAGLYGYTF.

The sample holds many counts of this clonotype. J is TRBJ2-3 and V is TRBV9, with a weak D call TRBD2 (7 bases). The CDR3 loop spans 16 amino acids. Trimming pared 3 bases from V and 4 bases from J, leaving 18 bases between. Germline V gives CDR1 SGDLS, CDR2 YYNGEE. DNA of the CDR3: TGTGCCAGCAGCGGAGGAGGCGGGGGCGCCGCAGATACGCAGTATTTT. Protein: CASSGGGGGAADTQYF.

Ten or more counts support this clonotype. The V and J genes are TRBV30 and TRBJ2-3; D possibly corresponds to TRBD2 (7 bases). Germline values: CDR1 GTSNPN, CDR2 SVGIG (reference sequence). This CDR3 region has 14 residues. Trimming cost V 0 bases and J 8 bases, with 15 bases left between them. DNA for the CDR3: TGTGCCTGGAGTGTACTTGGGGGAGGGGGTACGCAGTATTTT. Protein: CAWSVLGGGGTQYF. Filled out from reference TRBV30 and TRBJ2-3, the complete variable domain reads SQTIHQWPATLVQPVGSPLSLECTVEGTSNPNLYWYRQAAGRGLQLLFYSVGIGQISSEVPQNLSASRPQDRQFILSSKKLLLSDSGFYLCAWSVLGGGGTQYFGPGTRLTVL.

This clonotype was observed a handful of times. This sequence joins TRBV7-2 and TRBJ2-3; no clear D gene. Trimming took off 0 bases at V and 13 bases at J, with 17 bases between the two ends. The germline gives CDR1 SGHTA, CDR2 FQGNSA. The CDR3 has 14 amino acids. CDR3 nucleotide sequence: TGTGCCAGCAGCTTAGCGCGTAACGGTCCTAAGGAGTATTTT. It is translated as CASSLARNGPKEYF.

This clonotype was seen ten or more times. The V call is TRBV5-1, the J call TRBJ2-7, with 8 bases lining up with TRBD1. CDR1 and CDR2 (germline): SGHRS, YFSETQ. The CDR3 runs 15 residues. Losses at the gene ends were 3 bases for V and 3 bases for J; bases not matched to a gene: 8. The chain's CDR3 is CASSSPDRVGYEQYF. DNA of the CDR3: TGCGCCAGCAGCTCGCCGGACAGGGTGGGCTACGAGCAGTACTTC.

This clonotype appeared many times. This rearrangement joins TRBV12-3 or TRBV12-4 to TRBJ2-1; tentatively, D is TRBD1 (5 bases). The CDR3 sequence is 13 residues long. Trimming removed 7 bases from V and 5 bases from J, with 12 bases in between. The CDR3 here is CASTMGPNNEQFF. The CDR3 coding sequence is TGTGCCAGCACCATGGGGCCGAACAATGAGCAGTTCTTC.

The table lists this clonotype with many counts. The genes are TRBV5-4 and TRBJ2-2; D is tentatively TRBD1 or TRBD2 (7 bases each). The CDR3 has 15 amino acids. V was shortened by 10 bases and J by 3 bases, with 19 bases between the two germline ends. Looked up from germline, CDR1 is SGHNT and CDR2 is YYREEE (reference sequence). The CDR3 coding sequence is TGTGCCGTCCCTCAGGGGGGGCGCGACACCGGGGAGCTGTTTTTT. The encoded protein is CAVPQGGRDTGELFF.

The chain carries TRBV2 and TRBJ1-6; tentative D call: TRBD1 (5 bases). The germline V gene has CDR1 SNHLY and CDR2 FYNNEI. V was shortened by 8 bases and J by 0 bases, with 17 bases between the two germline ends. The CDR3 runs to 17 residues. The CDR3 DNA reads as TGTGCCAGCTCTCGGGACCTCCGAAGCTCCTATAATTCACCCCTCCACTTT. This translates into CASSRDLRSSYNSPLHF. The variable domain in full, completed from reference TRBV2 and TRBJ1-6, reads EPEVTQTPSHQVTQMGQEVILRCVPISNHLYFYWYRQILGQKVEFLVSFYNNEISEKSEIFDDQFSVERPDGSNFTLKIRSTKLEDSAMYFCASSRDLRSSYNSPLHFGNGTRLTVT.

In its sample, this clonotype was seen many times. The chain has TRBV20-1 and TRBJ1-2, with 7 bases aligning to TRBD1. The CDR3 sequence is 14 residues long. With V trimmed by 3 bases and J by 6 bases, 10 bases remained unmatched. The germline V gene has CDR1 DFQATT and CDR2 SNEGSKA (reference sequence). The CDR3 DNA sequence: TGCAGTGCTAGTAAGGGGGCCACTTCCGATGGCTACACCTTC. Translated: CSASKGATSDGYTF.

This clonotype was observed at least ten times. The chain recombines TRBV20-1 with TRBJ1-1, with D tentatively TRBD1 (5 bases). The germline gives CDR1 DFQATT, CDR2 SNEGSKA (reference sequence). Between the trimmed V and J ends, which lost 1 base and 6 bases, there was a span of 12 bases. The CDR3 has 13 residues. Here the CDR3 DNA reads TGCAGTGCTAGAGTTCAGGGTGGCCCTGAAGCTTTCTTT. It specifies CSARVQGGPEAFF.

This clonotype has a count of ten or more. The chain's CDR3 is CASSLEGGRHQPQHF. The CDR3 DNA is TGTGCCAGCAGCCTGGAAGGGGGGCGCCATCAGCCCCAGCATTTT. The V and J genes are TRBV5-5 and TRBJ1-5; D may be TRBD1 (6 bases). V was shortened by 4 bases and J by 5 bases, with 16 bases between the two germline ends. This CDR3 contains 15 residues. The germline gives CDR1 SGHKS, CDR2 YYEKEE (reference sequence).

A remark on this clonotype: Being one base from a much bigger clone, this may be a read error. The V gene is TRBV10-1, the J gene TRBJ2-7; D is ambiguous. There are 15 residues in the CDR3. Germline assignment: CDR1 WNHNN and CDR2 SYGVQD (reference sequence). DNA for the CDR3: TGCCCCAGCAGTGAGTCTGGGATTCCCGCCTACGAGCAGTACTTC. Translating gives CPSSESGIPAYEQYF.

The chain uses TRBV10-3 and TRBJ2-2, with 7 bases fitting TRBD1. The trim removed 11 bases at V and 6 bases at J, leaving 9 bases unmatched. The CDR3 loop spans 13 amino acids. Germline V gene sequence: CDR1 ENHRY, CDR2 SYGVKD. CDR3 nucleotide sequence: TGTGCCGCCAGGGACAGTGGGTCCGGGGAGCTGTTTTTT. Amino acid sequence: CAARDSGSGELFF.

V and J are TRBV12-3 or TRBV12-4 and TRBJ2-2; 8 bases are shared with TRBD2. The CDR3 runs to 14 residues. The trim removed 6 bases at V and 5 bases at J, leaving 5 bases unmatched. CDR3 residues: CASRSGSGTGELFF. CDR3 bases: TGTGCCAGCAGAAGCGGGAGCGGTACCGGGGAGCTGTTTTTT.

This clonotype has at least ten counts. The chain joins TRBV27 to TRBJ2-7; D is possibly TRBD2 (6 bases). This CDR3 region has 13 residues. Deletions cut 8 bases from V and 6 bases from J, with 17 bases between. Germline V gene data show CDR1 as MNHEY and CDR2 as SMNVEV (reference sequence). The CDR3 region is CASGGTPRAEQYF. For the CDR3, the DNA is TGTGCCAGCGGGGGGACCCCAAGAGCCGAGCAGTACTTC.

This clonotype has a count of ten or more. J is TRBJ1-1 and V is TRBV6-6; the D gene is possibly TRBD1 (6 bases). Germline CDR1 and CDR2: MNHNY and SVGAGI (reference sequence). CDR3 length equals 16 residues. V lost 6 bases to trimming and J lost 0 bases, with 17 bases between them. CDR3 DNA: TGTGCCAGCAGCGACGGACAGCCCAGCATGAACACTGAAGCTTTCTTT. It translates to CASSDGQPSMNTEAFF.

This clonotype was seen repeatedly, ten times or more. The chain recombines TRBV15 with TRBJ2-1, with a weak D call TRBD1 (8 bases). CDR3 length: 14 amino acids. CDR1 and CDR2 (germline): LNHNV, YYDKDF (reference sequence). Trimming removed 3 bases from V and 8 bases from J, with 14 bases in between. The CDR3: CATSRDREGHEQFF. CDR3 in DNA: TGTGCCACCAGCAGGGACAGGGAGGGCCATGAGCAGTTCTTC. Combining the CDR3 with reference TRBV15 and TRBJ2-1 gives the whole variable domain DAMVIQNPRYQVTQFGKPVTLSCSQTLNHNVMYWYQQKSSQAPKLLFHYYDKDFNNEADTPDNFQSRRPNTSFCFLDIRSPGLGDTAMYLCATSRDREGHEQFFGPGTRLTVL.

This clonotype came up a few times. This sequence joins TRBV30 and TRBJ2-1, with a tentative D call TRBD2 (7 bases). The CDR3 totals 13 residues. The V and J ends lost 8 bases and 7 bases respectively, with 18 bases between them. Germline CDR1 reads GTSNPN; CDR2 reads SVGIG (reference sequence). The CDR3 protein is CALHREGTNEQFF. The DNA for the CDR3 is TGTGCCCTCCACAGGGAGGGGACAAATGAGCAGTTCTTC.

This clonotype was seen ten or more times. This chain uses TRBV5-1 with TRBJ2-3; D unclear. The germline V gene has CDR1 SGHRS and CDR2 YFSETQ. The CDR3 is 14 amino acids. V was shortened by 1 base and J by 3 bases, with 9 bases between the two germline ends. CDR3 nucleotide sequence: TGCGCCAGCAGCTTGAGGTTGGGGACAGATACGCAGTATTTT. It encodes CASSLRLGTDTQYF.

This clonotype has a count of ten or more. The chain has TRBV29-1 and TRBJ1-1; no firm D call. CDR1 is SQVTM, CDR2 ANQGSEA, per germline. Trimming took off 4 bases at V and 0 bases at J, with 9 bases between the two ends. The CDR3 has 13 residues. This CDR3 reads CSVAEPLNTEAFF. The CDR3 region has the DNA TGCAGCGTTGCCGAGCCTTTGAACACTGAAGCTTTCTTT.

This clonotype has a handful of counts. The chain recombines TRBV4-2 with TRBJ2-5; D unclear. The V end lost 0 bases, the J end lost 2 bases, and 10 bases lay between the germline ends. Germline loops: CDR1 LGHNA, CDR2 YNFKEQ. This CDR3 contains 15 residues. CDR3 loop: CASSQEELVQETQYF. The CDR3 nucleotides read TGTGCCAGCAGCCAAGAGGAGTTAGTTCAAGAGACCCAGTACTTC.

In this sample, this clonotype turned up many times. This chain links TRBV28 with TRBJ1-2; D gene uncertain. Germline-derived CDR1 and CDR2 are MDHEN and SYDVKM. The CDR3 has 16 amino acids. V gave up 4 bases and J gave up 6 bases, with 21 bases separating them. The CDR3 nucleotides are TGTGCCAGCAGTTCCCGGCGTAGCGGCGTGGGGAATGGCTACACCTTC. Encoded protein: CASSSRRSGVGNGYTF.

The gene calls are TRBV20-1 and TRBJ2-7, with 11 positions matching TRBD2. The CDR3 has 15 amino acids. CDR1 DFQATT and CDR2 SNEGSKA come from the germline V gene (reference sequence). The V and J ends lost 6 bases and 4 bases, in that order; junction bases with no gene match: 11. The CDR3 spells CSAPPPGLAVYEQYF. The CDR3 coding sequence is TGCAGTGCACCCCCCCCGGGACTAGCGGTTTACGAGCAGTACTTC.

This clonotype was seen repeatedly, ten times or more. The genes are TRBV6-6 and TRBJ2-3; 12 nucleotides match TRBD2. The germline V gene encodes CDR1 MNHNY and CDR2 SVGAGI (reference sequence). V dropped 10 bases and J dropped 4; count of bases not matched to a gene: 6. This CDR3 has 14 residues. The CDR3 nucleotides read TGTGCCACCCGGACTAGCGGGATGCCAGATACGCAGTATTTT. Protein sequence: CATRTSGMPDTQYF.

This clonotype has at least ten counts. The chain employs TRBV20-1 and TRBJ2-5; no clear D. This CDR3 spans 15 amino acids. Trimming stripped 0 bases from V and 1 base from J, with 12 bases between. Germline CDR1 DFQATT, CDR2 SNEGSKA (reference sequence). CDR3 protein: CSARDNLAVQETQYF. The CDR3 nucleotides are TGCAGTGCTAGAGATAATTTGGCGGTCCAAGAGACCCAGTACTTC.

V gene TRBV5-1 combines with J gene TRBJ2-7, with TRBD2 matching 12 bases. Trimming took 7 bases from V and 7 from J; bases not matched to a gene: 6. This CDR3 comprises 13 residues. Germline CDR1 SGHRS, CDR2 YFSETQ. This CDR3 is CASSGLAGQEQYF. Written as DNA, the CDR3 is TGCGCCAGCTCCGGACTAGCGGGACAGGAGCAGTACTTC.

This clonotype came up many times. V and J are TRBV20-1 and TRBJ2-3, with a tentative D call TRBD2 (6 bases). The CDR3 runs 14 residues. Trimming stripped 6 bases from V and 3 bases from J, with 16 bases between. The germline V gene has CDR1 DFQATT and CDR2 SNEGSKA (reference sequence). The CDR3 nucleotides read TGCAGTGCCGCTCTGGAGGGAGGAACAGATACGCAGTATTTT. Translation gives CSAALEGGTDTQYF.

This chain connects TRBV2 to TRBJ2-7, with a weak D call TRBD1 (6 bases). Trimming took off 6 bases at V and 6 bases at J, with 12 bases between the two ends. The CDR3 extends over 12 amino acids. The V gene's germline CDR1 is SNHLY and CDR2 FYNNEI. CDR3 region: CASSTGSSEQYF. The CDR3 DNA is TGTGCCAGCAGCACAGGGAGTTCCGAGCAGTACTTC.